A single sample is the source of the 18 T cell receptor beta chains below, sequenced in a study of blood T cell repertoires in COVID-19. Produced via immunoSEQ multiplex PCR; TCRdb's table is partial and in-frame only. The sample lists about 140,000 clones, around 82% occurring once. The sequencing sample was made of peripheral blood. Source of these receptors: a human donor in a cohort sampled during active COVID-19.

This clone was observed a handful of times. This chain joins TRBV7-9 and TRBJ1-2; D might be TRBD1 (6 bases). Trimming took off 7 bases at V and 3 bases at J, with 12 bases between the two ends. Germline lookup yields CDR1 SEHNR and CDR2 FQNEAQ (reference sequence). The length of the CDR3 is 13 residues. The CDR3 region has the DNA TGTGCCAGCATGGACAGAGAGCACTATGGCTACACCTTC. Translation: CASMDREHYGYTF.

The chain uses TRBV19 and TRBJ2-7; 7 positions agree with TRBD1. Germline-derived CDR1 and CDR2 are LNHDA and SQIVND (reference sequence). The CDR3 is made up of 12 amino acids. V lost 5 bases, J lost 7 bases, and 5 bases stayed unmatched. This chain's CDR3 is CASSRQGQEQYF. The CDR3 DNA follows: TGTGCCAGTAGTCGACAGGGACAAGAGCAGTACTTC. Variable domain in full (rest from reference TRBV19 and TRBJ2-7): DGGITQSPKYLFRKEGQNVTLSCEQNLNHDAMYWYRQDPGQGLRLIYYSQIVNDFQKGDIAEGYSVSREKKESFPLTVTSAQKNPTAFYLCASSRQGQEQYFGPGTRLTVT.

This chain joins TRBV12-3 or TRBV12-4 and TRBJ2-7; the match to TRBD2 covers 7 bases. V shed 5 bases, J shed 6 bases, and the junction held 7 bases outside the gene matches. There are 13 residues in the CDR3. The CDR3 DNA sequence: TGTGCCAGCAGTCCCTGGGACTACAGCGAGCAGTACTTC. It translates to CASSPWDYSEQYF.

The chain combines TRBV5-1 with TRBJ1-3; 9 nucleotides align to TRBD1. J lost 3 bases, V lost 4 bases, and 2 bases had no gene match. Germline lookup yields CDR1 SGHRS and CDR2 YFSETQ. The CDR3 length is 14 residues. Here the CDR3 reads CASSEGQGGNTIYF. CDR3 sequence (DNA): TGCGCCAGCAGCGAGGGACAGGGTGGAAACACCATATATTTT.

The rearrangement uses TRBV6-1 and TRBJ2-7; unclear D gene. The CDR3 runs to 14 residues. V lost 0 bases, J lost 3 bases, and 9 bases lay in between. CDR1 is MNHNS and CDR2 is SASEGT in the germline V gene. The CDR3 protein is CASSEALRDYEQYF. DNA for the CDR3: TGTGCCAGCAGTGAAGCGCTTAGAGACTACGAGCAGTACTTC.

This chain joins TRBV19 and TRBJ1-3, with 8 bases matching TRBD1. Trimming at V came to 7 bases and at J to 2 bases, leaving 4 bases not matched to a gene. Germline V CDR1 and CDR2: LNHDA, SQIVND (reference sequence). CDR3 size: 14 residues. The DNA for the CDR3 is TGTGCCAGTACCGAGACAGGGGCTGGAAACACCATATATTTT. It specifies CASTETGAGNTIYF. The entire variable domain, with the rest obtained from reference TRBV19 and TRBJ1-3, is as follows: DGGITQSPKYLFRKEGQNVTLSCEQNLNHDAMYWYRQDPGQGLRLIYYSQIVNDFQKGDIAEGYSVSREKKESFPLTVTSAQKNPTAFYLCASTETGAGNTIYFGEGSWLTVV.

The chain couples TRBV5-1 to TRBJ1-2, with 7 bases identical to TRBD1. Looked up from germline, CDR1 is SGHRS and CDR2 is YFSETQ. The CDR3 has 14 residues. V lost 1 base, J lost 5 bases, and 5 bases stayed unmatched. CDR3 sequence: CASSLTGEGYGYTF. As DNA, the CDR3 is TGCGCCAGCAGCTTGACAGGGGAAGGGTATGGCTACACCTTC.

In regard to this clone: Germline is not matched at one junction end, which may reflect a read error. The V call is TRBV7-2, the J call TRBJ1-2; TRBD1 matches 10 bases. The CDR3 runs to 14 residues. CDR1 is SGHTA, CDR2 FQGNSA, per germline. CDR3 region: CASSSLTSAGTGDF. The CDR3 coding sequence is TGTGCCAGCAGCTCCCTAACATCCGCCGGGACAGGGGACTTC.

This clone was seen just once. This chain joins TRBV5-1 and TRBJ2-5; weak D call: TRBD1 (5 bases). The CDR3 sequence is 14 residues long. The germline CDR1 and CDR2 sequences are SGHRS and YFSETQ. Trimming took off 0 bases at V and 4 bases at J, with 10 bases between the two ends. CDR3 DNA sequence: TGCGCCAGCAGCTTGGCCGGGCAGGGAGAGACCCAGTACTTC. It is translated as CASSLAGQGETQYF.

The chain joins TRBV15 to TRBJ1-2; a possible D gene is TRBD1 (6 bases). This CDR3 comprises 15 residues. V lost 1 base and J 0 bases, leaving 9 bases between the germline ends. Germline CDR1 reads LNHNV; CDR2 reads YYDKDF (reference sequence). The CDR3 loop reads CATSRAGVSNYGYTF. CDR3 in DNA: TGTGCCACCAGCAGAGCAGGGGTATCTAACTATGGCTACACCTTC.

This clone has a handful of counts. The chain joins TRBV27 to TRBJ1-3; no firm D call. Germline lookup yields CDR1 MNHEY and CDR2 SMNVEV (reference sequence). This CDR3 is built from 14 residues. The V gene lost 2 bases and the J gene lost 1 base, with 6 bases spanning the gap. The CDR3 region has the DNA TGTGCCAGCAGTTTAACCAGATCTGGAAACACCATATATTTT. Translated, it gives CASSLTRSGNTIYF.

The chain employs TRBV18 and TRBJ2-1; 7 nucleotides line up with TRBD2. CDR3 length: 14 residues. Germline V lookup: CDR1 KGHSH, CDR2 LQKENI. V gave up 11 bases and J gave up 4 bases; unmatched junction bases: 11. The CDR3 is CAGHRGDAYNEQFF. CDR3 sequence (DNA): TGTGCCGGTCACCGGGGGGACGCTTACAATGAGCAGTTCTTC.

This clone has ten or more counts. CDR3 bases: TGTGCCAGCAGCTTAGGTCGGGTGACTCGCTCTGGGGCCAACGTCCTGACTTTC. It is translated as CASSLGRVTRSGANVLTF. The J gene is TRBJ2-6, the V gene TRBV7-8; no reliable D call. V was shortened by 1 base and J by 0 bases, with 13 bases between the two germline ends. This CDR3 is built from 18 residues. Germline lookup yields CDR1 SGHVS and CDR2 FQNEAQ.

This clone occurred once. V and J are TRBV6-4 and TRBJ2-3; TRBD2 is a possible D gene (6 bases). Trimming removed 2 bases from V and 6 bases from J, with 15 bases in between. Germline CDR1 MRHNA, CDR2 SNTAGT. The CDR3 length is 15 residues. In DNA form, the CDR3 reads TGTGCCAGCAGTGACGCCGGGAGCTCTAGGGATACGCAGTATTTT. It yields the protein CASSDAGSSRDTQYF.

The table lists this clone with a count of one. V gene TRBV5-1 combines with J gene TRBJ2-1, with 9 bases identical to TRBD2. The germline V gene encodes CDR1 SGHRS and CDR2 YFSETQ. J was trimmed by 5 bases and V by 2 bases; bases with no gene match: 5. This CDR3 spans 15 amino acids. CDR3 DNA sequence: TGCGCCAGCAGCTTCTTAGCGGGGGTTGACAATGAGCAGTTCTTC. Its protein product is CASSFLAGVDNEQFF.

The rearrangement links TRBV3-1 (or the pseudogene TRBV3-2) to TRBJ1-6, with D possibly matching TRBD1 (6 bases). The CDR3 length is 15 residues. V lost 4 bases to trimming and J lost 4 bases, with 11 bases between them. Germline assignment: CDR1 LGHDT and CDR2 YNNKEL (reference sequence). CDR3 loop: CASSPEGGYNSPLHF. The CDR3 bases are TGTGCCAGCAGCCCCGAGGGGGGGTATAATTCACCCCTCCACTTT.

The CDR3, as DNA: TGTGCCAGCAGCTTATCAGGGCCAGATACGCAGTATTTT. Protein: CASSLSGPDTQYF. The V gene is TRBV7-2, the J gene TRBJ2-3, with a tentative D call TRBD1 (5 bases). The V and J ends lost 2 bases and 4 bases respectively, with 7 bases between them. Germline V CDR1 and CDR2: SGHTA, FQGNSA. This CDR3 comprises 13 residues.

This clone has more than one count but fewer than ten. The gene calls are TRBV2 and TRBJ1-5; 10 bases agree with TRBD1. The CDR3 totals 16 residues. The germline V gene has CDR1 SNHLY and CDR2 FYNNEI. J was trimmed by 4 bases and V by 7 bases; bases with no gene match: 10. CDR3 DNA: TGTGCCAGCACTTCCGGGACAGGGGTCGGTAATCAGCCCCAGCATTTT. It codes for CASTSGTGVGNQPQHF.